The clone carrying this TCR beta chain was detected ten times or more. What it recognizes is unknown. Germline CDR1 and CDR2: SQVTM and ANQGSEA. V was trimmed by 4 bases and J by 0 bases, leaving 9 bases between them. The length of the CDR3 is 14 residues. The sample is drawn from a study of CD8 T cells in ankylosing spondylitis. Overall study findings and caveats: Ankylosing spondylitis blood appeared to be characterized by a TCR beta motif of several highly homologous variants. Researchers reportedly found disease-linked clones significantly enriched in matched ankylosing spondylitis synovial fluid.

Libraries of TCR beta came from quantitative 5'-RACE with molecular barcodes. TCRdb reprocessed the 5' RACE reads via MiXCR and lists one record per CDR3 protein. The sample shows 90,000 to 100,000 distinct CDR3 sequences, almost 8.5% of them seen only once. The chain is built from TRBV29-1 and TRBJ2-2; D is unclear. The source of this sequence is a male donor with ankylosing spondylitis or in good health (not recorded which). Sequencing was performed on blood, either unsorted or a sorted T cell fraction (not recorded which). CDR3 in amino acids: CSVGRGSNTGELFF. DNA of the CDR3: TGCAGCGTTGGTCGCGGCTCGAACACCGGGGAGCTGTTTTTT.